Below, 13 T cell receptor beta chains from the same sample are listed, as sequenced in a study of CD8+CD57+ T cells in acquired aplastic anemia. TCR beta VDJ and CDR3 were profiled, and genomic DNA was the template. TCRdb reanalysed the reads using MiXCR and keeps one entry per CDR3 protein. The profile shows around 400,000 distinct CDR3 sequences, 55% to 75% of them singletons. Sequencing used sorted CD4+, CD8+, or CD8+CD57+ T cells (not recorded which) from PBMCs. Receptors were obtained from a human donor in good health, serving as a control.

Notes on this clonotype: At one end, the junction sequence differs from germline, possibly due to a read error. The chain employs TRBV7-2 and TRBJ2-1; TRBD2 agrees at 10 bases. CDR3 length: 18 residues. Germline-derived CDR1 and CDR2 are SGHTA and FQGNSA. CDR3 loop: CASSLAGSLAGATGELFF. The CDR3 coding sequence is TGTGCCAGCAGCTTAGCGGGGTCCCTAGCGGGAGCTACCGGGGAGCTGTTCTTC.

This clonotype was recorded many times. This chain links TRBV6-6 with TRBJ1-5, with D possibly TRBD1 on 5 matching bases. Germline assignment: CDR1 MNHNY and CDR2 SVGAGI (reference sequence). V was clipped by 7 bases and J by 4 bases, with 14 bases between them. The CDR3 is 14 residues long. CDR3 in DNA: TGTGCCAGCAATCCGGGACGAGAAAATCAGCCCCAGCATTTT. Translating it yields CASNPGRENQPQHF.

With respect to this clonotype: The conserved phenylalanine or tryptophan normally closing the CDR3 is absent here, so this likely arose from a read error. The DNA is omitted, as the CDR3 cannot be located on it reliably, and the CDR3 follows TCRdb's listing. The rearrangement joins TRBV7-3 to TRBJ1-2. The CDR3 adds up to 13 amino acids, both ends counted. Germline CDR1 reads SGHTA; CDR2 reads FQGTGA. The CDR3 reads CASSFGRDGGYTV.

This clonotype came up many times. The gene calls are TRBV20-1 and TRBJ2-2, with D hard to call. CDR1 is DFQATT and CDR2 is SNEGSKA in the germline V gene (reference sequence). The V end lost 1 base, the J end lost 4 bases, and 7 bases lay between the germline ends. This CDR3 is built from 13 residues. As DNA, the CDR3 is TGCAGTGCTAGAGTGGTTGCCACCGGGGAGCTGTTTTTT. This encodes CSARVVATGELFF.

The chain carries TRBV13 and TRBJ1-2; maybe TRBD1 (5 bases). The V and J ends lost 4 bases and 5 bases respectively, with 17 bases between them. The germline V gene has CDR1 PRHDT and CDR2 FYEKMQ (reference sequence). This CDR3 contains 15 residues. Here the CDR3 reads CASSWGTAHNYGYTF. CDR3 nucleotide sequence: TGTGCCAGCAGCTGGGGGACGGCCCACAATTATGGCTACACCTTC.

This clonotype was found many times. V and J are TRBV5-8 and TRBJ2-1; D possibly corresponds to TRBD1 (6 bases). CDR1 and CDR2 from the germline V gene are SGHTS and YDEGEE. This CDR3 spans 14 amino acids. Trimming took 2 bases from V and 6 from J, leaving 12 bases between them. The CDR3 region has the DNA TGTGCCAGCAGCTTAACCGGGACAATCAATGAGCAGTTCTTC. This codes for CASSLTGTINEQFF. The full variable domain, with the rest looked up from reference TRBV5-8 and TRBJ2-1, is EAGVTQSPTHLIKTRGQQATLRCSPISGHTSVYWYQQALGLGLQFLLWYDEGEERNRGNFPPRFSGRQFPNYSSELNVNALELEDSALYLCASSLTGTINEQFFGPGTRLTVL.

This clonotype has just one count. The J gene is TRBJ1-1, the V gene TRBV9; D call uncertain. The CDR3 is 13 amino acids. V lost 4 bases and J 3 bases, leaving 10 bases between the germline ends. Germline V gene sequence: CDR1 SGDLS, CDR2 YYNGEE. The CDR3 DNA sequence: TGTGCCAGCAGCCCAGCAATCCACACTGAAGCTTTCTTT. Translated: CASSPAIHTEAFF.

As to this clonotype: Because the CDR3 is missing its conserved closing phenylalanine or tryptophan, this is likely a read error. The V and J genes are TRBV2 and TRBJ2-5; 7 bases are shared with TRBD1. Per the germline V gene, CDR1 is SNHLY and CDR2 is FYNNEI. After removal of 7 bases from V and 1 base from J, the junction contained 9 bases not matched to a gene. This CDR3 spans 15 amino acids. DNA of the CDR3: TGTGCCAGCACCGTAAGGGGGACAGTCCAAGAGACCCAGTACGTC. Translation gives CASTVRGTVQETQYV.

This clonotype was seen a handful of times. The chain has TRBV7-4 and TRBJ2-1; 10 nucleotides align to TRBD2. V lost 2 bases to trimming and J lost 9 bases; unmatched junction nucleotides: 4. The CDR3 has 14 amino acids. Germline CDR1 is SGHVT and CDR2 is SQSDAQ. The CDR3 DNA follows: TGTGCCAGCAGCTTACGACTAGCGGGTGGTGAGCAGTTCTTC. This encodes CASSLRLAGGEQFF.

The CDR3 is CASVNRGDSSYEQYF. As DNA, the CDR3 is TGTGCCAGCGTTAACCGGGGCGACTCCTCCTACGAGCAGTACTTC. The V gene is TRBV12-3 or TRBV12-4, the J gene TRBJ2-7; the D gene could be TRBD1 or TRBD2 (5 bases each). The CDR3 is 15 amino acids. V was clipped by 8 bases and J by 0 bases, with 17 bases between them.

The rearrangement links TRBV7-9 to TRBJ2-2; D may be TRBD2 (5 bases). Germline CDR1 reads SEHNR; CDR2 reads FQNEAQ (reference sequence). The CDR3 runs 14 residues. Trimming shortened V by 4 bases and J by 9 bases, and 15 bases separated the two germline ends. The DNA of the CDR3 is TGTGCCAGCAGCTCGTGCTCGGGGAGCAGGGAGCTGTTTTTT. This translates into CASSSCSGSRELFF. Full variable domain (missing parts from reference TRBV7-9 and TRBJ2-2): DTGVSQNPRHKITKRGQNVTFRCDPISEHNRLYWYRQTLGQGPEFLTYFQNEAQLEKSRLLSDRFSAERPKGSFSTLEIQRTEQGDSAMYLCASSSCSGSRELFFGEGSRLTVL.

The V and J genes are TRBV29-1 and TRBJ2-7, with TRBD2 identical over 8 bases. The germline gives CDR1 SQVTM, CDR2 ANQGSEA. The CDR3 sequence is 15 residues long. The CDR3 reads CGSSLEGRGGNEQYF. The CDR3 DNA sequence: TGCGGCAGCAGCTTAGAGGGACGGGGGGGAAACGAGCAGTACTTC.

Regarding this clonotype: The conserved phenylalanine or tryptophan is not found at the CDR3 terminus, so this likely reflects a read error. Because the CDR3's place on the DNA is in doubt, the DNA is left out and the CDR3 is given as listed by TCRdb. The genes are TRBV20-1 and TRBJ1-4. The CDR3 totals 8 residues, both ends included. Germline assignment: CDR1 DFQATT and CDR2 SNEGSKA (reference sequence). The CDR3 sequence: CSARDQSG.